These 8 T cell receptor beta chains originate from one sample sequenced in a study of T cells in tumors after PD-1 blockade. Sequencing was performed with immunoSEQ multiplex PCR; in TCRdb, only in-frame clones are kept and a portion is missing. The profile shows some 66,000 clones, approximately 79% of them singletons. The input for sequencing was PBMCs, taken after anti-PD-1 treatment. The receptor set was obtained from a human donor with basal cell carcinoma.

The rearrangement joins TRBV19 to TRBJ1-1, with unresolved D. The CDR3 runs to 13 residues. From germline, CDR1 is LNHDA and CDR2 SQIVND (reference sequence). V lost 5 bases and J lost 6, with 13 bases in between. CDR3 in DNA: TGTGCCAGTAGTCCTCGATCGGGCCCTGAAGCTTTCTTT. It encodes CASSPRSGPEAFF.

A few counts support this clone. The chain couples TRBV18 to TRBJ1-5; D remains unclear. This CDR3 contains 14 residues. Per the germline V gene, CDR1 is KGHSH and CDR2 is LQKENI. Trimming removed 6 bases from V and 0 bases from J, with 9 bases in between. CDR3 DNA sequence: TGTGCCAGCTCTTCGGGGAATAGCAATCAGCCCCAGCATTTT. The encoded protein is CASSSGNSNQPQHF. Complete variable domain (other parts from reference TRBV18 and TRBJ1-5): NAGVMQNPRHLVRRRGQEARLRCSPMKGHSHVYWYRQLPEEGLKFMVYLQKENIIDESGMPKERFSAEFPKEGPSILRIQQVVRGDSAAYFCASSSGNSNQPQHFGDGTRLSIL.

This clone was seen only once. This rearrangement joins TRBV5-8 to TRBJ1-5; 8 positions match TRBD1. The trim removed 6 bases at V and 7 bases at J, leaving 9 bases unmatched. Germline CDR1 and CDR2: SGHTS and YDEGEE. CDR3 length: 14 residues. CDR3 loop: CASTLSRGRQPQHF. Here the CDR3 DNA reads TGTGCCAGCACCCTCTCCAGGGGGCGGCAGCCCCAGCATTTT.

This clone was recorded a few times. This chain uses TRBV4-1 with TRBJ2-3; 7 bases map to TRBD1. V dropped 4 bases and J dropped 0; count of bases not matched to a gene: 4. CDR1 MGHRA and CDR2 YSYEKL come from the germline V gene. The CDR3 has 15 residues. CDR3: CASSRTGSSTDTQYF. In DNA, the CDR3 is TGCGCCAGCAGCCGGACAGGTTCAAGCACAGATACGCAGTATTTT.

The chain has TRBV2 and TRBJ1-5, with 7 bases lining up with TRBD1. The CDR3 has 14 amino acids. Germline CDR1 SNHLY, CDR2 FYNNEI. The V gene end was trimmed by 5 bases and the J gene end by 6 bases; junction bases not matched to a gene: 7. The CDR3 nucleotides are TGTGCCAGCAGTCAAACAGGGGACGGTCAGCCCCAGCATTTT. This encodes CASSQTGDGQPQHF.

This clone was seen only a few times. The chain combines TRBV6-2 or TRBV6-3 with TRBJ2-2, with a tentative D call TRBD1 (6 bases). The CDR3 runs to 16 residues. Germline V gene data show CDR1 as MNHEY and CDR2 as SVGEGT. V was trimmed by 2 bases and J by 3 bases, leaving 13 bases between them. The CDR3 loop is CASSYPLTGYTGELFF. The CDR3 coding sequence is TGTGCCAGCAGTTACCCACTGACAGGTTACACCGGGGAGCTGTTTTTT.

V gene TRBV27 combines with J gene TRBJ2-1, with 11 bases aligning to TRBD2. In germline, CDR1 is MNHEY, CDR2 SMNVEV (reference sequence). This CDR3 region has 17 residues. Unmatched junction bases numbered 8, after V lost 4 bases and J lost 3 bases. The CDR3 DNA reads TGTGCCAGCAGTTCCGCGGGGCTAGCGGGGGGCTACAATGAGCAGTTCTTC. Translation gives CASSSAGLAGGYNEQFF.

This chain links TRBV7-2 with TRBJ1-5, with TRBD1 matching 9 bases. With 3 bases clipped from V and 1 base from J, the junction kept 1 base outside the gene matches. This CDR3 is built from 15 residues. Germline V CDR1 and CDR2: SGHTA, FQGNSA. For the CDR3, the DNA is TGTGCCAGCAGCTTCGGGACAGGGAGCAATCAGCCCCAGCATTTT. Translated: CASSFGTGSNQPQHF.